In its sample, the clone carrying this TCR beta chain was seen a few times. Its antigen remains unidentified. One entry per CDR3 protein results from TCRdb running MiXCR on the reads. This table has 65,000 to 90,000 distinct CDR3 sequences, approximately 3.7% appearing once. The data derive from a study of T cell repertoires in cytomegalovirus infection. As for the study in general: Public TCR beta signature analysis indicated the presence of both CMV infection and matching HLA type.

Study results and limitations: The ex vivo response was dominated by HLA-C-restricted CMV-specific TCR beta clonotypes. Public TCR beta family frequency separated CMV-and-HLA carriers, including in an independent cohort.

V was cut by 6 bases and J by 6 bases, with 14 bases left in between. Germline lookup yields CDR1 MNHEY and CDR2 SMNVEV (reference sequence). The CDR3 contains 13 residues. The chain is built from TRBV27 and TRBJ1-2; D possibly corresponds to TRBD1 (6 bases). The source of this sequence is a human donor in good health (CMV status not recorded). Some clones in this sample may be carry-over from other donors' samples. The sequenced material came from PBMCs. The CDR3 protein is CASSPAGADGYTF. CDR3 in DNA: TGTGCCAGCAGCCCGGCAGGGGCAGATGGCTACACCTTC.